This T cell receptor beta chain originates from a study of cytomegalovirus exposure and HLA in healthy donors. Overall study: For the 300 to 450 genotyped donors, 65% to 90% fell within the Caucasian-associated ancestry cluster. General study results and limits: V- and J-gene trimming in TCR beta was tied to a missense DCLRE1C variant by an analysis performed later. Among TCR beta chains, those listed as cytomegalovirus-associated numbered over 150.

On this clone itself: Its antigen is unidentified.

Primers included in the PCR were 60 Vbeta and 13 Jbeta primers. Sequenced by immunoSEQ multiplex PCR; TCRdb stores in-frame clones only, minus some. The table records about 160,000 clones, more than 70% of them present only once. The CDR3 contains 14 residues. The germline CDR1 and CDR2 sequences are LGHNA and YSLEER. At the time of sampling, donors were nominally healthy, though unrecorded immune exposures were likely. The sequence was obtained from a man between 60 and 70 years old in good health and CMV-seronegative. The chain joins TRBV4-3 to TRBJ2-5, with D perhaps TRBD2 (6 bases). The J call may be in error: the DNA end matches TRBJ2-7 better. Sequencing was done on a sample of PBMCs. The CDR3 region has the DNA TGCGCCAGCAGCCAAGGTCCGCGGGGCTACGAGCAGTACTTC. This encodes CASSQGPRGYEQYF.